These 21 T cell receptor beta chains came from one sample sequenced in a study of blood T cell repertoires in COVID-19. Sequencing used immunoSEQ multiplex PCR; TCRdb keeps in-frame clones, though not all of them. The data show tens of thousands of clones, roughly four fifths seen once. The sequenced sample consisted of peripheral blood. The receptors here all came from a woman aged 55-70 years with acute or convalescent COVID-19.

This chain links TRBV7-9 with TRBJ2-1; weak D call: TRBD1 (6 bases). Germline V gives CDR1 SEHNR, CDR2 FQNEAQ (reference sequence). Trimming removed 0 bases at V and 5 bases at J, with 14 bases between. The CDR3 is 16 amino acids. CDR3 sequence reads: CASSLARSGADNEQFF. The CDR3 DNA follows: TGTGCCAGCAGCTTAGCGAGGTCAGGGGCTGACAATGAGCAGTTCTTC.

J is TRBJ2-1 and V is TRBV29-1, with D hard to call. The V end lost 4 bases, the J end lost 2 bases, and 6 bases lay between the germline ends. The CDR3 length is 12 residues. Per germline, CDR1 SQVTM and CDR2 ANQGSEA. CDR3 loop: CSVGATYNEQFF. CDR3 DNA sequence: TGCAGCGTTGGGGCTACCTACAATGAGCAGTTCTTC.

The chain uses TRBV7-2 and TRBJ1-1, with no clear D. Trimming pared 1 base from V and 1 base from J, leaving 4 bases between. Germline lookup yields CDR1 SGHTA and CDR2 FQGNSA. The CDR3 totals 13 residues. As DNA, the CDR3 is TGTGCCAGCAGCTTAGGAGAGAACACTGAAGCTTTCTTT. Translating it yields CASSLGENTEAFF.

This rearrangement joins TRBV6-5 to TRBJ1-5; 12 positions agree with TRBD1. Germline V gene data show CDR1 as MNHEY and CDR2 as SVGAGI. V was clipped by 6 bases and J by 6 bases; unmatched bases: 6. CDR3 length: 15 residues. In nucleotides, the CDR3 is TGTGCCAGCAGGGGACAGGGGGCGATGGGTCAGCCCCAGCATTTT. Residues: CASRGQGAMGQPQHF.

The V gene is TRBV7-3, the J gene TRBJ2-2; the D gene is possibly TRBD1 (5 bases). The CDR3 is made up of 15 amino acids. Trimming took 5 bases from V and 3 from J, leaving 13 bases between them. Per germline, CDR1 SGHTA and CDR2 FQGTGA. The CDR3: CASSQAPRDTGELFF. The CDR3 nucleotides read TGTGCCAGCAGCCAGGCCCCCAGGGACACCGGGGAGCTGTTTTTT.

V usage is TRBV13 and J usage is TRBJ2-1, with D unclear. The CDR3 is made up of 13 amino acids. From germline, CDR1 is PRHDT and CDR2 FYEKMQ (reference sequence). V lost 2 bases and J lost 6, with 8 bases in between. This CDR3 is CASSLPVSNEQFF. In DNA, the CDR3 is TGTGCCAGCAGCTTACCCGTCAGCAATGAGCAGTTCTTC.

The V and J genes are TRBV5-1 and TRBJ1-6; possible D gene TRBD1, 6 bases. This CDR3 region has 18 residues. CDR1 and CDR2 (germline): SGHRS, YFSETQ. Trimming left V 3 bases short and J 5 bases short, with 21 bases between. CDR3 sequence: CASSSHTGFQVNNSPLHF. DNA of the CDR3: TGCGCCAGCAGCTCGCATACAGGGTTCCAAGTTAATAATTCACCCCTCCACTTT. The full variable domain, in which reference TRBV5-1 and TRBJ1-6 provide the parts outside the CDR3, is KAGVTQTPRYLIKTRGQQVTLSCSPISGHRSVSWYQQTPGQGLQFLFEYFSETQRNKGNFPGRFSGRQFSNSRSEMNVSTLELGDSALYLCASSSHTGFQVNNSPLHFGNGTRLTVT.

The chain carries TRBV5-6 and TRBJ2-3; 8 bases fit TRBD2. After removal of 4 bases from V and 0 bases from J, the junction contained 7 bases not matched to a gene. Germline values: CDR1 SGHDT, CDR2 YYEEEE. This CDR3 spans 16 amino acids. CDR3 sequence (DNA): TGTGCCAGCAGCCCGGGAGGGCCGGGTAGCACAGATACGCAGTATTTT. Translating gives CASSPGGPGSTDTQYF.

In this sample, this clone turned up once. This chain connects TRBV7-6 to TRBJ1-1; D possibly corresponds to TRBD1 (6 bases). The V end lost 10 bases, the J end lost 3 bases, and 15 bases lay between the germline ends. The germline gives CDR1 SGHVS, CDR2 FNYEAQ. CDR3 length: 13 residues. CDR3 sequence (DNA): TGTGCCACCAGTCGACAGGATTACACTGAAGCTTTCTTT. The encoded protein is CATSRQDYTEAFF.

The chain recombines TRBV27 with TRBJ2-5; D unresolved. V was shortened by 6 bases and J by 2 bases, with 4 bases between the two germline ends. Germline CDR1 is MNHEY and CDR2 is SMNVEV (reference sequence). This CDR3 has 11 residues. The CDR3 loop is CASSHQETQYF. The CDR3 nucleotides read TGTGCCAGCAGCCATCAAGAGACCCAGTACTTC.

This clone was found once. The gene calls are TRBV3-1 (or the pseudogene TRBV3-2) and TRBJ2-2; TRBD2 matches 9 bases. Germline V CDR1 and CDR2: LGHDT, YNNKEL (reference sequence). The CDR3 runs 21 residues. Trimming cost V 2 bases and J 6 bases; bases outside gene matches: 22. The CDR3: CASSQRPVVGGRGFSAGELFF. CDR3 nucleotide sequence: TGTGCCAGCAGCCAAAGGCCGGTTGTCGGCGGGAGGGGTTTTTCCGCCGGGGAGCTGTTTTTT.

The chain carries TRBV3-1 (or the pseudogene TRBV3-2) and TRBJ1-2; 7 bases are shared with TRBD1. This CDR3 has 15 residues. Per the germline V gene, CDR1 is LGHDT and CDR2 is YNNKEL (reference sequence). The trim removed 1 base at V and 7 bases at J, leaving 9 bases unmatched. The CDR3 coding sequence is TGTGCCAGCAGCCAAGGAGGGGGCGCGAGAGGTGGCTACACCTTC. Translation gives CASSQGGGARGGYTF.

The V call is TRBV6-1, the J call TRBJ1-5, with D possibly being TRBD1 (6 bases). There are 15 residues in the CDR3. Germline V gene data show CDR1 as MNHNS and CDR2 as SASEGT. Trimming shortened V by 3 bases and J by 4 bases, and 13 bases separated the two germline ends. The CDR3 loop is CASSDRGQPNQPQHF. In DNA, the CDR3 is TGTGCCAGCAGTGACCGAGGACAGCCAAATCAGCCCCAGCATTTT.

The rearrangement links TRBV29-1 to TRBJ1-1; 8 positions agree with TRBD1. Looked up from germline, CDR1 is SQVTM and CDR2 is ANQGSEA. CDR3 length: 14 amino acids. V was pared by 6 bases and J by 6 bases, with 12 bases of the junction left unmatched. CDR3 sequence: CSVDGTGLMAEAFF. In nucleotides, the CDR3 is TGCAGCGTCGATGGGACAGGTCTCATGGCTGAAGCTTTCTTT.

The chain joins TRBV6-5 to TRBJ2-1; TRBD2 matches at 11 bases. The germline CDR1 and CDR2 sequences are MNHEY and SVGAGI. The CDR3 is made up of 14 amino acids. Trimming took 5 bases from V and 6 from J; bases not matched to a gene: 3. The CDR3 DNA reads TGTGCCAGCAGTATGGGACTAGCGGTCAATGAGCAGTTCTTC. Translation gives CASSMGLAVNEQFF.

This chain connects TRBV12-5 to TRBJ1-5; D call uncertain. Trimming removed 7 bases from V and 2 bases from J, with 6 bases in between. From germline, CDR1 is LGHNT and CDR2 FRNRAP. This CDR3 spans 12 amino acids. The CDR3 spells CASAVGNQPQHF. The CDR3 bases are TGTGCTAGTGCTGTTGGCAATCAGCCCCAGCATTTT.

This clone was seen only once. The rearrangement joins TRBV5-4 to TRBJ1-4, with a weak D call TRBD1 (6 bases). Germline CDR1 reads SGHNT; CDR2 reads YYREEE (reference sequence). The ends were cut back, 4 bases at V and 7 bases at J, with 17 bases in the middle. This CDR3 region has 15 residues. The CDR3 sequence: CASSLTGRGGEKLFF. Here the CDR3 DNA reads TGTGCCAGCAGCCTCACAGGGAGAGGAGGTGAAAAACTGTTTTTT.

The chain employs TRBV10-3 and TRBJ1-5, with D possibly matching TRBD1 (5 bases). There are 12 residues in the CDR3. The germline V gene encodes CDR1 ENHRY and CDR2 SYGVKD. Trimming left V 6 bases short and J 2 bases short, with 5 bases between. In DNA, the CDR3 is TGTGCCATCAGACAGGGCAATCAGCCCCAGCATTTT. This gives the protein CAIRQGNQPQHF.

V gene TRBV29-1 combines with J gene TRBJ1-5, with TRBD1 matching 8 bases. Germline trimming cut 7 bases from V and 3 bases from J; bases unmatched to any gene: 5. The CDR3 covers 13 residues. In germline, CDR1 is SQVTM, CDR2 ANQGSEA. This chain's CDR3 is CSGSTGVNQPQHF. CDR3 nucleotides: TGCAGCGGATCGACAGGGGTCAATCAGCCCCAGCATTTT.

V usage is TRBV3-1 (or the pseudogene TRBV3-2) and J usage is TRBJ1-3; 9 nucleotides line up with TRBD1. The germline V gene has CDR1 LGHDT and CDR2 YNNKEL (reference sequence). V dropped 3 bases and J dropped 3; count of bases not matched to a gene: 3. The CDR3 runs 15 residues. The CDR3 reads CASSQDRGGGNTIYF. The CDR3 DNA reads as TGTGCCAGCAGCCAGGACAGGGGTGGTGGAAACACCATATATTTT.

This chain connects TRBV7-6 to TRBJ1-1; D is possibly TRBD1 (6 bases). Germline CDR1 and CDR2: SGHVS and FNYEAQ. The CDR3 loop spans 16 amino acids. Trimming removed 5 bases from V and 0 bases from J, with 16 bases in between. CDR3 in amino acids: CASSLGGQTLNTEAFF. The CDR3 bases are TGTGCCAGCAGCCTAGGTGGACAGACCCTGAACACTGAAGCTTTCTTT.